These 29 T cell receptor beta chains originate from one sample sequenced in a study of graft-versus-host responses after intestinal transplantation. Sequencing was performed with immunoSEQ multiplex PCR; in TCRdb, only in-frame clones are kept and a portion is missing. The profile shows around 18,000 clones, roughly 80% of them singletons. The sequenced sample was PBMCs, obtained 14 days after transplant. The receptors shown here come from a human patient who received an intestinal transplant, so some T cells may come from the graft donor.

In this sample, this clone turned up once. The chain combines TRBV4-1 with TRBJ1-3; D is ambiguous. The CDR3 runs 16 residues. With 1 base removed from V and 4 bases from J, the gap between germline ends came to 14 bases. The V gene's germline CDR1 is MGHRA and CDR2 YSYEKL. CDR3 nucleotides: TGCGCCAGCAGCCAAGGGTGGCCCTCGGGAGGAAACACCATATATTTT. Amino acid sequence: CASSQGWPSGGNTIYF.

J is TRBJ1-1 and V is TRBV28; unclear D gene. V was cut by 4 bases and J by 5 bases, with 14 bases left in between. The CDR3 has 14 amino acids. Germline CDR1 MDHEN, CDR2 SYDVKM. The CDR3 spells CASSYPVPGTEAFF. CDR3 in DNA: TGTGCCAGCAGTTACCCGGTCCCGGGAACTGAAGCTTTCTTT.

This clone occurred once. CDR3 sequence: CASSLEADSNQPQHF. In DNA, the CDR3 is TGTGCCAGCAGTTTAGAAGCGGATAGCAATCAGCCCCAGCATTTT. This sequence joins TRBV27 and TRBJ1-5; D unresolved. Trimming removed 2 bases from V and 0 bases from J, with 8 bases in between. CDR1 is MNHEY, CDR2 SMNVEV, per germline (reference sequence). The CDR3 is 15 residues long.

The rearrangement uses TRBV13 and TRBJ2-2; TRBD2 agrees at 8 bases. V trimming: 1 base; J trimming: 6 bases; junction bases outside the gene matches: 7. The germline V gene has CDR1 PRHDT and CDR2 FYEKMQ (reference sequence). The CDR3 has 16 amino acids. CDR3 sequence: CASSLAAGVRPGELFF. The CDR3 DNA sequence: TGTGCCAGCAGCTTAGCAGCGGGAGTGAGACCCGGGGAGCTGTTTTTT.

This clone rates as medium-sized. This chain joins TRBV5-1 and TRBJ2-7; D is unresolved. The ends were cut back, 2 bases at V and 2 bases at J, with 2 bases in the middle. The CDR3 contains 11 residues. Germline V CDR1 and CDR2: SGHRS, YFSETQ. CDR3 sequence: CASSFTYEQYF. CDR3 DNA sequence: TGCGCCAGCAGCTTCACCTACGAGCAGTACTTC.

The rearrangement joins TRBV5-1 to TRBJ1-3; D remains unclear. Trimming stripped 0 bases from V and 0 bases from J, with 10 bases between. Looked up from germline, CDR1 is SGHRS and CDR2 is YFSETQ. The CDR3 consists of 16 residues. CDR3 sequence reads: CASSLGHSTSGNTIYF. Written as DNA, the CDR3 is TGCGCCAGCAGCTTGGGACACTCCACCTCTGGAAACACCATATATTTT.

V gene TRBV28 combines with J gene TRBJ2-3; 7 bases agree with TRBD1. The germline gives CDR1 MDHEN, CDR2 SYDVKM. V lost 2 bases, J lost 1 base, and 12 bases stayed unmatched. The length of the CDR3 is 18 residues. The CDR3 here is CASSLRGQAPSGTDTQYF. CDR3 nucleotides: TGTGCCAGCAGTTTAAGGGGGCAGGCGCCGAGTGGCACAGATACGCAGTATTTT.

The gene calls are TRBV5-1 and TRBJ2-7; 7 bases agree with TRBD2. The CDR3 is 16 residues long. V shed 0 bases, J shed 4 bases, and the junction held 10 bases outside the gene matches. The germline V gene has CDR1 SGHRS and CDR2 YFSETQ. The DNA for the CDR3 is TGCGCCAGCAGCTTGGCCGGGCGGGAGAGTAGTTACGAGCAGTACTTC. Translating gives CASSLAGRESSYEQYF.

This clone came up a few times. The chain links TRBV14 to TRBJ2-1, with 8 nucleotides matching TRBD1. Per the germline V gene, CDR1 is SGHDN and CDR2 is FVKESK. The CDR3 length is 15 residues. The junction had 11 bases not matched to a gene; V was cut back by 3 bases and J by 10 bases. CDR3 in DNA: TGTGCCAGCAGCCACGGGCAGGGGGCCCCCAGGGAGCAGTTCTTC. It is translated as CASSHGQGAPREQFF.

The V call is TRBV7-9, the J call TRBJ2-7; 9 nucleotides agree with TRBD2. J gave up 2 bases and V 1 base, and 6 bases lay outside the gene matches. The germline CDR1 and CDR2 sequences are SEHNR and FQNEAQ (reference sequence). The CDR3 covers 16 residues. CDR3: CASSLVPAGGPYEQYF. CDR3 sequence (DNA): TGTGCCAGCAGCTTAGTGCCAGCGGGAGGCCCCTACGAGCAGTACTTC.

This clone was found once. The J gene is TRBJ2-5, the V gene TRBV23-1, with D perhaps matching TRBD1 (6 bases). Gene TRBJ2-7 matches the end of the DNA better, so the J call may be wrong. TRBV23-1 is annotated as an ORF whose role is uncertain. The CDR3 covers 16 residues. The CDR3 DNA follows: TGCGCCAGGGGGGCAGGGACCATACCGACCACATACGAGCAGTACTTC. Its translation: CARGAGTIPTTYEQYF.

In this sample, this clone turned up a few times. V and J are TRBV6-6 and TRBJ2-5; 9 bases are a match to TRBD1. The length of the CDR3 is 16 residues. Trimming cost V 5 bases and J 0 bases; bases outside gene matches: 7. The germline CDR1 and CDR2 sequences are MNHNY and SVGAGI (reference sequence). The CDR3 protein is CASSLRTGVNQETQYF. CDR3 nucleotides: TGTGCCAGCAGTCTTAGGACAGGGGTAAACCAAGAGACCCAGTACTTC.

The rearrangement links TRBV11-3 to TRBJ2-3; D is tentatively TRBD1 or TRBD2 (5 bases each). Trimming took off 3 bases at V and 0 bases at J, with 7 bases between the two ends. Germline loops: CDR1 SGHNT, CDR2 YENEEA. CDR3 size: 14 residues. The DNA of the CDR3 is TGTGCCAGCAGCTTCGGGGCCAGCACAGATACGCAGTATTTT. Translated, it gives CASSFGASTDTQYF.

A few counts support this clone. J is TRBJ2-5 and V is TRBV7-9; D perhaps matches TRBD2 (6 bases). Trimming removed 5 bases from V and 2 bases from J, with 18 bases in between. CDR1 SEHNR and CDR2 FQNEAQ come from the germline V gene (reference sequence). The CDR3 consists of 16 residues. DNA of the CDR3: TGTGCCAGCAGCCGTACGCTCACTAGCCCACAAGAGACCCAGTACTTC. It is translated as CASSRTLTSPQETQYF.

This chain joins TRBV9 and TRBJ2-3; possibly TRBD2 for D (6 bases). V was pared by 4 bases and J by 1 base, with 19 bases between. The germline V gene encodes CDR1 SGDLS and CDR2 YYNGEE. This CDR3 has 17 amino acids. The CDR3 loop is CASSPRAGPGGTDTQYF. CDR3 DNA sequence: TGTGCCAGCAGCCCACGAGCAGGACCGGGGGGCACAGATACGCAGTATTTT.

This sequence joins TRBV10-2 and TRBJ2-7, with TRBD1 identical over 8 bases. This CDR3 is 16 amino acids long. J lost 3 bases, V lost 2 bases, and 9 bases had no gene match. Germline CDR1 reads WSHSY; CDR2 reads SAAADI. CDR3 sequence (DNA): TGCGCCAGCAGTGAGCCCGGACAGGGCTCGCACTACGAGCAGTACTTC. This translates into CASSEPGQGSHYEQYF.

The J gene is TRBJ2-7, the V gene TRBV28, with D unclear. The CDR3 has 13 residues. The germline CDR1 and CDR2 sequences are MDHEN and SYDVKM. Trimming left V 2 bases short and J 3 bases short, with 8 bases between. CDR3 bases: TGTGCCAGCAGTTTAAGTAGAGTCTACGAGCAGTACTTC. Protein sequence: CASSLSRVYEQYF.

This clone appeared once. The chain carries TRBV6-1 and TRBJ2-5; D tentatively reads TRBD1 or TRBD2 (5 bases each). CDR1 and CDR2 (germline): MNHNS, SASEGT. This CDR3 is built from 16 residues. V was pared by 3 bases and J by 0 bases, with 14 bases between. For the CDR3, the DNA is TGTGCCAGCAGTGATGGGGGACCCGCGTACCAAGAGACCCAGTACTTC. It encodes CASSDGGPAYQETQYF.

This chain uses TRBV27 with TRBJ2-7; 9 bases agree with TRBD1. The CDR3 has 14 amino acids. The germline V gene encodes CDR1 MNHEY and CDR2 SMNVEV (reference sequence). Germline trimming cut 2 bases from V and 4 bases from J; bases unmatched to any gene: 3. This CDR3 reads CASSLETGGYEQYF. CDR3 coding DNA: TGTGCCAGCAGTTTAGAGACAGGGGGGTACGAGCAGTACTTC.

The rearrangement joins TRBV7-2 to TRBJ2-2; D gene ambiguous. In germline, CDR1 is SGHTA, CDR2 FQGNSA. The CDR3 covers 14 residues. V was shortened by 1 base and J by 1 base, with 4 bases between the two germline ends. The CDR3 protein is CASSLDGNTGELFF. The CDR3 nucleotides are TGTGCCAGCAGCTTAGACGGGAACACCGGGGAGCTGTTTTTT. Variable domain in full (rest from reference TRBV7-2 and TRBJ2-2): GAGVSQSPSNKVTEKGKDVELRCDPISGHTALYWYRQSLGQGLEFLIYFQGNSAPDKSGLPSDRFSAERTGGSVSTLTIQRTQQEDSAVYLCASSLDGNTGELFFGEGSRLTVL.

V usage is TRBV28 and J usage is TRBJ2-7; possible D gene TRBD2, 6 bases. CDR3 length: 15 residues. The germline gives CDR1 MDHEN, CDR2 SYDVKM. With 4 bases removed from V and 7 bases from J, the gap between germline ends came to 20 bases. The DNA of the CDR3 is TGTGCCAGCAGTTCACCCGACTTGGGGGGACCGGAGCAGTACTTC. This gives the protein CASSSPDLGGPEQYF.

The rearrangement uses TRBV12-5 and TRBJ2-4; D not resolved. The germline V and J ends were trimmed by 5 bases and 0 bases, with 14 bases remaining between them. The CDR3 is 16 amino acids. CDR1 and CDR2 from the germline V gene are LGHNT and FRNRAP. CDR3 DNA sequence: TGTGCTAGTGGTCCCCGGTGGCCTCTAGCCAAAAACATTCAGTACTTC. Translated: CASGPRWPLAKNIQYF. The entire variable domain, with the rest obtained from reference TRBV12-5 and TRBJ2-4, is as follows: DARVTQTPRHKVTEMGQEVTMRCQPILGHNTVFWYRQTMMQGLELLAYFRNRAPLDDSGMPKDRFSAEMPDATLATLKIQPSEPRDSAVYFCASGPRWPLAKNIQYFGAGTRLSVL.

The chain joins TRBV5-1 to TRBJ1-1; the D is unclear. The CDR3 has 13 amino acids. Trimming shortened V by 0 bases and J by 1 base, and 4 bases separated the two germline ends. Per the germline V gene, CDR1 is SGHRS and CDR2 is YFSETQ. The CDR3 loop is CASSLDRNTEAFF. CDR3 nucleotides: TGCGCCAGCAGCTTGGATCGGAACACTGAAGCTTTCTTT.

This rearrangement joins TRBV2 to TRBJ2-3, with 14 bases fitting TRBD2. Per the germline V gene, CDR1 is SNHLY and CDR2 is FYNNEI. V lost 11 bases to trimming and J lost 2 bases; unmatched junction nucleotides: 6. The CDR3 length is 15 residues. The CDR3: CASRLAGGHTDTQYF. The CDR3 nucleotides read TGTGCCTCCCGACTAGCGGGGGGGCACACAGATACGCAGTATTTT.

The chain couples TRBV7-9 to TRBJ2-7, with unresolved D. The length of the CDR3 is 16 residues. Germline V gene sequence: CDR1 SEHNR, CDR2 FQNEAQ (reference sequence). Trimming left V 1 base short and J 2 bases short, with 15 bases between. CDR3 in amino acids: CASSLGVSPSTYEQYF. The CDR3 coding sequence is TGTGCCAGCAGCTTAGGAGTATCCCCAAGCACCTACGAGCAGTACTTC.

The CDR3 DNA sequence: TGTGCCAGCAGCCTACAGGGGACCGAATCCTACGAGCAGTACTTC. This translates into CASSLQGTESYEQYF. This chain connects TRBV5-4 to TRBJ2-7, with TRBD1 matching over 7 bases. The CDR3 contains 15 residues. Germline V gene sequence: CDR1 SGHNT, CDR2 YYREEE (reference sequence). The junction had 8 bases not matched to a gene; V was cut back by 4 bases and J by 1 base.

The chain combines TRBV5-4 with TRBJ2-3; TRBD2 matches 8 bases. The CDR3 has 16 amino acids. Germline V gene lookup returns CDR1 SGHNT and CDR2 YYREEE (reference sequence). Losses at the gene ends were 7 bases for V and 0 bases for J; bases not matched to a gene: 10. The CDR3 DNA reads TGTGCCAGCCGGGAGGGAGGACCTGCTAGCACAGATACGCAGTATTTT. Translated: CASREGGPASTDTQYF. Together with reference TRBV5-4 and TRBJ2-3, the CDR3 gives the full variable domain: ETGVTQSPTHLIKTRGQQVTLRCSSQSGHNTVSWYQQALGQGPQFIFQYYREEENGRGNFPPRFSGLQFPNYSSELNVNALELDDSALYLCASREGGPASTDTQYFGPGTRLTVL.

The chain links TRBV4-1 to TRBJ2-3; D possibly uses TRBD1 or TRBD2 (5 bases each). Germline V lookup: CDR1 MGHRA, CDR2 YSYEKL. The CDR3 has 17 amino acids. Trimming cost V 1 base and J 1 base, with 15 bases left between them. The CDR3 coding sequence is TGCGCCAGCAGCCAAGTAACGGTGGTGGGGGGCACAGATACGCAGTATTTT. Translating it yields CASSQVTVVGGTDTQYF.

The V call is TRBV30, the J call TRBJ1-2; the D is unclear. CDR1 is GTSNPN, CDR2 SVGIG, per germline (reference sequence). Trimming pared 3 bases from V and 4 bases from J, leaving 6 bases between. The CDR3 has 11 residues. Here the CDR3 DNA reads TGTGCCTGGAGGCGGGGCTATGGCTACACCTTC. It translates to CAWRRGYGYTF.